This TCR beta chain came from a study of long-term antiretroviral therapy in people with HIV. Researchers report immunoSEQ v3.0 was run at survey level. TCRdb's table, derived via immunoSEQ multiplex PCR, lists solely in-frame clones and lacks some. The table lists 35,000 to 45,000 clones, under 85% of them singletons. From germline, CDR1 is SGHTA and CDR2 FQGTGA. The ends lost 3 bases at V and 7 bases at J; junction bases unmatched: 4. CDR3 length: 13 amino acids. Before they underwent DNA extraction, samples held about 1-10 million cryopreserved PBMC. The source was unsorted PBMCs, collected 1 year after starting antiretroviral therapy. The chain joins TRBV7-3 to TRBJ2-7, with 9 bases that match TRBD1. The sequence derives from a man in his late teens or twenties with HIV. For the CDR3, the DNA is TGTGCCAGCAGCTTGGGACAGGGAAGGGAGCAGTACTTC. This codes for CASSLGQGREQYF.